The 10 T cell receptor beta chains reported below all come from one sample, sequenced in a study of cytomegalovirus exposure and HLA in healthy donors. The PCR ran on 60 Vbeta and 13 Jbeta primers. Sequencing used immunoSEQ multiplex PCR; TCRdb keeps in-frame clones, though not all of them. In all, the sample yields about 47,000 clones. The sequencing sample was made of PBMCs. Receptors were obtained from a male donor in good health and CMV-seronegative.

The chain joins TRBV27 to TRBJ1-2; possible D gene TRBD1, 6 bases. Trimming pared 8 bases from V and 8 bases from J, leaving 24 bases between. CDR1 and CDR2 from the germline V gene are MNHEY and SMNVEV (reference sequence). The CDR3 is 15 amino acids. The CDR3 coding sequence is TGTGCCAGCGCCCCGGGGGGCCGTATAGGTCGAGGCTACACCTTC. Encoded protein: CASAPGGRIGRGYTF.

The rearrangement links TRBV29-1 to TRBJ1-4, with D perhaps TRBD1 (5 bases). The V gene's germline CDR1 is SQVTM and CDR2 ANQGSEA. Trimming took off 3 bases at V and 8 bases at J, with 16 bases between the two ends. The CDR3 is 14 residues long. This CDR3 is CSVDEAGRSEKLFF. The CDR3 bases are TGCAGCGTTGATGAAGCAGGGAGGTCCGAAAAACTGTTTTTT.

J is TRBJ2-7 and V is TRBV11-1; 7 bases are a match to TRBD1. Germline trimming cut 7 bases from V and 5 bases from J; bases unmatched to any gene: 8. Germline assignment: CDR1 SGHAT and CDR2 FQDESV (reference sequence). This CDR3 is built from 13 residues. CDR3 loop: CASTLDRSNEQYF. The CDR3 DNA reads TGTGCCAGCACCCTGGACAGGAGCAACGAGCAGTACTTC. The complete variable domain, with remaining parts taken from reference TRBV11-1 and TRBJ2-7, reads EAEVAQSPRYKITEKSQAVAFWCDPISGHATLYWYRQILGQGPELLVQFQDESVVDDSQLPKDRFSAERLKGVDSTLKIQPAELGDSAMYLCASTLDRSNEQYFGPGTRLTVT.

The chain has TRBV9 and TRBJ2-5, with D unclear. The CDR3 has 14 residues. Trimming shortened V by 3 bases and J by 3 bases, and 12 bases separated the two germline ends. Germline V gene data show CDR1 as SGDLS and CDR2 as YYNGEE. In nucleotides, the CDR3 is TGTGCCAGCAGCGACCCTTCGGCGGAAGAGACCCAGTACTTC. This encodes CASSDPSAEETQYF.

The gene calls are TRBV18 and TRBJ2-7, with TRBD1 matching over 8 bases. The CDR3 has 19 amino acids. The V and J ends lost 0 bases and 9 bases, in that order; junction bases with no gene match: 22. Germline V gene sequence: CDR1 KGHSH, CDR2 LQKENI. As DNA, the CDR3 is TGTGCCAGCTCACCACCGAGCCAGGGGGCGGTACAAACCCAGGTCGGGCAGTACTTC. As protein: CASSPPSQGAVQTQVGQYF.

CDR3 nucleotides: TGTGCCAGCAGCCTCCAAGCCAAGGGGTCGTACGAGCAGTACTTC. Its translation: CASSLQAKGSYEQYF. This rearrangement joins TRBV5-6 to TRBJ2-7; TRBD1 might be the D (5 bases). The CDR3 totals 15 residues. V lost 4 bases and J lost 4, with 18 bases in between. CDR1 and CDR2 from the germline V gene are SGHDT and YYEEEE.

This chain uses TRBV6-8 with TRBJ2-3, with D possibly TRBD1 on 6 matching bases. Germline CDR1 is MNHGY and CDR2 is SAAAGT. Trimming pared 5 bases from V and 0 bases from J, leaving 9 bases between. The CDR3 has 14 residues. In DNA form, the CDR3 reads TGTGCCAGCAGTAGGGGGATTAGCACAGATACGCAGTATTTT. It translates to CASSRGISTDTQYF.

This chain uses TRBV10-1 with TRBJ2-7; tentatively, D is TRBD2 (7 bases). The CDR3 length is 13 residues. In germline, CDR1 is WNHNN, CDR2 SYGVQD (reference sequence). In nucleotides, the CDR3 is TGCGAAAGCGAGGGGGGGCGCGACTACGAGCAGTACTTC. Protein product: CESEGGRDYEQYF.

This chain links TRBV25-1 with TRBJ1-2; D uncertain. Trimming stripped 4 bases from V and 4 bases from J, with 4 bases between. CDR3 length: 11 residues. Germline values: CDR1 MGHDK, CDR2 SYGVNS. Written as DNA, the CDR3 is TGTGCCAGCAGTGGAGGCTATGGCTACACCTTC. This translates into CASSGGYGYTF.

The genes are TRBV28 and TRBJ2-3, with 11 bases matching TRBD2. V lost 5 bases to trimming and J lost 3 bases; unmatched junction nucleotides: 10. Germline loops: CDR1 MDHEN, CDR2 SYDVKM. The CDR3 has 17 amino acids. In DNA form, the CDR3 reads TGTGCCAGCAGTCAACTTACTAGCGGGGGTGGGACAGATACGCAGTATTTT. It is translated as CASSQLTSGGGTDTQYF.